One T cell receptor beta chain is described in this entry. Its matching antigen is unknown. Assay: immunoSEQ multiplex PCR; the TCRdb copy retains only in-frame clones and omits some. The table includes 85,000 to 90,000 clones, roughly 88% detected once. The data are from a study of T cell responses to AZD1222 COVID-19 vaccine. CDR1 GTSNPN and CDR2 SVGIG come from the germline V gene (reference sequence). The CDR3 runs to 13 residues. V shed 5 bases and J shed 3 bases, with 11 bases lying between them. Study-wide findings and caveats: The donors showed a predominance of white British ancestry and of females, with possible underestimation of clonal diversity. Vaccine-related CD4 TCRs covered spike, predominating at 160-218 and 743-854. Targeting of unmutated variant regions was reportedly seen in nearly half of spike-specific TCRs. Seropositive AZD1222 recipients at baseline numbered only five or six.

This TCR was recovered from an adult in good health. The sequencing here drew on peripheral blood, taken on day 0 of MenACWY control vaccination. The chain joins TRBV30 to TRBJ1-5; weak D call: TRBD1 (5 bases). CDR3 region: CAWEDSSNQPQHF. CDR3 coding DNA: TGTGCCTGGGAAGACAGTTCCAATCAGCCCCAGCATTTT.